This TCR beta chain was profiled in a study of PD-1 blockade in mismatch repair-deficient tumors (dated by TCRdb to about 2017). General notes on the study: The trial enrolled 86 consecutive patients with 11 to 12 mismatch repair-deficient cancer types between September 2013 and 2016, all previously treated and progressing. Tumor-associated T cell clones in the peripheral blood of patients responding to PD-1 blockade were tracked using deep sequencing of TCR CDR3 regions. What the authors observed across the whole study: Rapid expansion after pembrolizumab followed by contraction, generally before radiologic responses, was shown by tumor-resident clones, which were often undetectable in blood before treatment.

The germline V gene sets CDR1 to SGHTA and CDR2 to FQGNSA. Trimming leaves V shorter by 5 bases and J shorter by 9 bases, with the junction holding 17 bases beyond the gene matches. CDR3 length: 16 amino acids, cysteine to phenylalanine. Only the CDR3 region is kept as DNA, spanning 48 bases read in frame from base 1. Mismatch repair deficiency in every enrolled patient was established by polymerase chain reaction or immunohistochemistry. TCR sequencing was carried out for a few patients who responded to pembrolizumab therapy. In the phase II trial, pembrolizumab PD-1 blockade was tested prospectively in advanced mismatch repair-deficient cancers, no matter which tissue of origin the cancers came from. Peripheral blood T cell samples were gathered serially, both before PD-1 blockade started and at multiple time points afterward. Blood sampling times were expressed in weeks after the first pembrolizumab dose.

The receptor library was made with the immunoSEQ multiplex PCR assay. TCRdb retrieved this table from immuneACCESS and kept in-frame rearrangements only. Not all clones are present; in checked studies, unresolved V genes account for under half, and no reason is known for the remainder. Recorded for this sample are 90,000 to 120,000 clones; under 90% of them occurred a single time. 6.3% of the sample comes from the top ten. Of note for this clone: This receptor's antigen is unknown. It has no much larger one-base neighbor in the sample; base qualities were not kept.

The TCR sequence derives from an adult with mismatch repair-deficient cancer. This chain is built from TRBV7-2 and TRBJ2-7, with 9 bases aligning to TRBD2. Specimen: peripheral blood, collected roughly 36 weeks after starting pembrolizumab. The sequenced DNA: TGTGCCAGCAGCCCAGCCCTGTTAGCGGGAGCGGTAGGGCAGTACTTC. Its amino acids are CASSPALLAGAVGQYF.